This is a list of T cell receptor beta chains from one sample in a study of Ad26.COV2.S vaccination and SARS-CoV-2 variants. Some clones are missing from TCRdb's copy, which holds only in-frame ones; the method was immunoSEQ multiplex PCR. The sample has about 450,000 clones, roughly 89% seen once. The material sequenced was peripheral blood, taken in a trial of Ad26.COV2.S vaccine versus placebo. These receptor sequences come from a person aged 18-65 years who received the Ad26.COV2.S COVID-19 vaccine or a placebo. The CDR3 runs from the conserved cysteine through the conserved F or W. The D gene is left open where the match is weak. Clone size is given for some rows only: seen once, a few or many times, or a class if the clone is expanded.

d_call j_call v_call clone_size cdr3_nt cdr3_aa
TRBD2 TRBJ2-2 TRBV6-1 . TGTGCCAGCAGTGAAGCCATTGGCGGGAGCACCGGGGAGCTGTTTTTT CASSEAIGGSTGELFF
TRBD1 TRBJ1-6 TRBV6-5 . TGTGCCAGCAGGAGACAGGGGCCGAATTCACCCCTCCACTTT CASRRQGPNSPLHF
. TRBJ2-2 TRBV6-5 . TGTGCCAGCAGGGGTTGGACAGCTAGTACCGGGGAGCTGTTTTTT CASRGWTASTGELFF
. TRBJ1-6 TRBV9 . TGTGCCAGCAGCACCTCAGCAGTGGGTAATTCACCCCTCCACTTT CASSTSAVGNSPLHF
TRBD2 TRBJ2-2 TRBV24-1 . TGTGCCACCAGTGATTCGGCGGGGGGGCCCAAAGAGGGTCGGCGCGGGGAGCTGTTTTTT CATSDSAGGPKEGRRGELFF
. TRBJ1-3 TRBV6-5 . TGTGCCAGCAGTTACTCATCAGGTGGAAACACCATATATTTT CASSYSSGGNTIYF
. TRBJ1-4 TRBV19 . TGTGCCAGTAGTGCGGCACAGGGCAAGGGGGAAAAACTGTTTTTT CASSAAQGKGEKLFF
. TRBJ1-6 TRBV18 . TGTGCCAGCTCACCTATGGCCAGGGGCGCTAGCTCCTATAATTCACCCCTCCACTTT CASSPMARGASSYNSPLHF
. TRBJ2-3 TRBV24-1 . TGTGCCACCAGTGATTTTAAAGATACGCAGTATTTT CATSDFKDTQYF
. TRBJ1-2 TRBV7-9 . TGTGCCAGCAGCTTCGGATACATCAACTATGGCTACACCTTC CASSFGYINYGYTF
. TRBJ2-3 TRBV5-1 . TGCGCCAGCAGGTGGAACCAAGATACGCAGTATTTT CASRWNQDTQYF
. TRBJ2-5 TRBV9 . TGTGCCAGCAGCGTAGACACAATCATATCCGCAGAGACCCAGTACTTC CASSVDTIISAETQYF
. TRBJ1-2 TRBV6-5 . TGTGCCAGCAAGAGGTTAACAGATTCTTATGGCTACACCTTC CASKRLTDSYGYTF
. TRBJ2-1 TRBV11-2 few TGTGCCAGCAGCTTAGATTGGTTTATGAGCGGTGAGCAGTTCTTC CASSLDWFMSGEQFF
TRBD2 TRBJ2-1 TRBV6-2/TRBV6-3 . TGTGCCAGCAGTTCTACTAGCGGGGGGGCCCGCTCCTACAATGAGCAGTTCTTC CASSSTSGGARSYNEQFF
TRBD1 TRBJ2-1 TRBV11-3 . TGTGCCAGCAGTAAGACAGGGGGGTCCCAGTTCTTC CASSKTGGSQFF
. TRBJ2-1 TRBV5-1 once TGCGCCAGCAGCTTGGCTCTCAGCTTATACAATGAGCAGTTCTTC CASSLALSLYNEQFF
TRBD1 TRBJ2-1 TRBV29-1 . TGCAGCGTTGAAAGGGGAACGACAGGGGGCTACAATGAGCAGTTCTTC CSVERGTTGGYNEQFF
TRBD1 TRBJ1-4 TRBV27 . TGTGCCAGCAGTTCGCCGGGACAGGGTGTTGAAAAACTGTTTTTT CASSSPGQGVEKLFF
TRBD1 TRBJ1-4 TRBV9 . TGTGCCAGCAGCGTAGGTGGACAGGGGATGTATGAAAAACTGTTTTTT CASSVGGQGMYEKLFF
TRBD2 TRBJ2-5 TRBV6-6 once TGTGCCAGCAGTTACGGTGCGGGGGGGCAGGAGACCCAGTACTTC CASSYGAGGQETQYF
. TRBJ2-1 TRBV14 . TGTGCCAGCAGCCAAGCGGGACACCCATGGAATGAGCAGTTCTTC CASSQAGHPWNEQFF
. TRBJ1-4 TRBV19 few TGTGCCAGTAGACGGACCGAGAGGGTGTATGAAAAACTGTTTTTT CASRRTERVYEKLFF
. TRBJ1-5 TRBV21-1 . TGTGCCAGCAGCAAAGCAGACGACAGGCCCCCAATAGACGGCAATCAGCCCCAGCATTTT CASSKADDRPPIDGNQPQHF
. TRBJ1-5 TRBV19 . TGTGCCAGCTCCGCAAACCAGGGAAATAGCAATCAGCCCCAGCATTTT CASSANQGNSNQPQHF
TRBD1 TRBJ2-7 TRBV4-2 . TGTGCCAGCAGCCCCAGGGGGCTAGGGGACGAGCAGTACTTC CASSPRGLGDEQYF
. TRBJ2-3 TRBV7-3 . TGTGCCAGCAGCTTATTTGGGGCTCGGGATACGCAGTATTTT CASSLFGARDTQYF
TRBD1 TRBJ1-2 TRBV3-1/TRBV3-2 . TGTGCCAGCAGCCAAAATGGGGACAGGGTTTTAACCTTC CASSQNGDRVLTF
TRBD2 TRBJ2-1 TRBV2 once TGTGCCAGCAGTGAGGGGACTAGCCTCTACAATGAGCAGTTCTTC CASSEGTSLYNEQFF
TRBD2 TRBJ2-7 TRBV4-2 . TGTGCCAGCGCCGGGACTAGCGGCTACGAGCAGTACTTC CASAGTSGYEQYF
TRBD1 TRBJ1-2 TRBV24-1 . TGTGCCACCGGGGACAGCTTCTATGGCTACACCTTC CATGDSFYGYTF
. TRBJ2-2 TRBV9 . TGTGCCAGCAGCCCTGGCGCCGGGGAGCTGTTTTTT CASSPGAGELFF
. TRBJ1-3 TRBV9 . TGTGCCAGCAGCGTAGTGGGCAGCAGCTCTGGAAACACCATATATTTT CASSVVGSSSGNTIYF
. TRBJ2-5 TRBV20-1 . TGCAGTGCTAGCGCGGGAGAGACCCAGTACTTC CSASAGETQYF
. TRBJ1-2 TRBV30 . TGTGCCTGGAGTGTAGGTGTAGGGGTCTATGGCTACACCTTC CAWSVGVGVYGYTF
. TRBJ1-2 TRBV3-1/TRBV3-2 . TGTGCCAGCAGCCCGCAGACAAAGGCCCTAAATGGCTACACCTTC CASSPQTKALNGYTF
. TRBJ2-7 TRBV2 . TGTGCCAGCAGTGAACGCGGACGGAACTACGAGCAGTACTTC CASSERGRNYEQYF
. TRBJ2-2 TRBV3-1/TRBV3-2 . TGTGCCAGCAGCCCCGGGGGCTTCAACACCGGGGAGCTGTTTTTT CASSPGGFNTGELFF
TRBD1 TRBJ1-1 TRBV2 once TGTGCCAGCAGGGACAGGGGTCCTGAAGCTTTCTTT CASRDRGPEAFF
. TRBJ2-2 TRBV5-6 . TGTGCCAGCAGCTTGACCCCAGGTGGCACCGGGGAGCTGTTTTTT CASSLTPGGTGELFF
. TRBJ2-1 TRBV7-9 once TGTGCCAGCAGCGACTCGGACTATCCGTCTTGCAATGAGCAGTTCTTC CASSDSDYPSCNEQFF
. TRBJ1-6 TRBV5-6 . TGTGCCAGCAGCTTGGAACGGGGTGATTCACCCCTCCACTTT CASSLERGDSPLHF
TRBD1 TRBJ1-1 TRBV2 . TGTGCCAGCACCCCGGACAGGGGCTGGACTGAAGCTTTCTTT CASTPDRGWTEAFF
. TRBJ2-3 TRBV2 . TGTGCCAGCAGTGATTTGGGAGATACGCAGTATTTT CASSDLGDTQYF
. TRBJ2-4 TRBV28 . TGTGCCAGCAGTTTATTATCCAAAAACATTCAGTACTTC CASSLLSKNIQYF
. TRBJ1-2 TRBV6-5 . TGTGCCGTCGCACGTGGGGACATATGGTGGGGCTACACCTTC CAVARGDIWWGYTF
TRBD2 TRBJ2-7 TRBV2 . TGTGCCAGCAGTGAAGAAGCGGGGACTTTCTACGAGCAGTACTTC CASSEEAGTFYEQYF
. TRBJ1-5 TRBV19 . TGTGCCAGTAGTATAGTAGGGGGGGCGACTCAGCCCCAGCATTTT CASSIVGGATQPQHF
. TRBJ1-4 TRBV2 . TGTGCCAGCAGCTTAGGAGCTCATAATGAAAAACTGTTTTTT CASSLGAHNEKLFF
. TRBJ2-2 TRBV5-6 few TGTGCCAGCAGCTCTACAGGCCGGAGTCGGACCGGGGAGCTGTTTTTT CASSSTGRSRTGELFF
TRBD2 TRBJ2-1 TRBV5-1 . TGCGCCAGCAGCTTGGTGGGGACTAGCGGCAATGAGCAGTTCTTC CASSLVGTSGNEQFF
. TRBJ2-5 TRBV24-1 . TGTGCCACCAGTGATTCGGGAGAGGGCGAGACCCAGTACTTC CATSDSGEGETQYF
. TRBJ2-3 TRBV6-6 . TGTGCCAGCAGCCCCCGGGGATCATCTCTGGATACGCAGTATTTT CASSPRGSSLDTQYF
. TRBJ2-2 TRBV27 . TGTGCCAGCAGTGCCCAGAGCACCGGGGAGCTGTTTTTT CASSAQSTGELFF
. TRBJ1-4 TRBV9 once TGTGCCAGCAGCGTAAGTGGCTGGGATGAAAAACTGTTTTTT CASSVSGWDEKLFF
TRBD2 TRBJ2-2 TRBV18 . TGTGCCAGCTCACCAAACGGAGCTAGCGGGAGTACCGGGGAGCTGTTTTTT CASSPNGASGSTGELFF
TRBD1 TRBJ1-3 TRBV5-1 . TGCGCCAGCAGCTTGGATCCAGGGGGCGTTTCTGGAAACACCATATATTTT CASSLDPGGVSGNTIYF
. TRBJ1-1 TRBV19 . TGTGCCAGTAGTCACGGAGGGGGATTCATGAACACTGAAGCTTTCTTT CASSHGGGFMNTEAFF
. TRBJ1-5 TRBV29-1 . TGCAGCATTGCAGTCGGCAATCAGCCCCAGCATTTT CSIAVGNQPQHF